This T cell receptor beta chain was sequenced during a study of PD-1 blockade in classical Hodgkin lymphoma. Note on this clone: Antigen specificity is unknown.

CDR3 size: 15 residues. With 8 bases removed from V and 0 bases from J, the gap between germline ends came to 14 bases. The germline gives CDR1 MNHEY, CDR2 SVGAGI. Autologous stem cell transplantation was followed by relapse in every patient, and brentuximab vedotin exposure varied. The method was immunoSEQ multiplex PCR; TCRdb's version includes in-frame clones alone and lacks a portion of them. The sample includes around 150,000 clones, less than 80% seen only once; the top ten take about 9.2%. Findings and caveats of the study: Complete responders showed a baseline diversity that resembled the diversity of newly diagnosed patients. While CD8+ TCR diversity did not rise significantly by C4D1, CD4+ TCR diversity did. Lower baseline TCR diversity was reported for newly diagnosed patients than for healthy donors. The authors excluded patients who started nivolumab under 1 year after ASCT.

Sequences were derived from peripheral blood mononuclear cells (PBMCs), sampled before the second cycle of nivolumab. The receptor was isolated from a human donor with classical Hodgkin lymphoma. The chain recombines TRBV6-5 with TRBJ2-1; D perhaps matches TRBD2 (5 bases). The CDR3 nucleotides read TGTGCCAGCGCCCGAGCGGCTAGCTCCTACAATGAGCAGTTCTTC. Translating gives CASARAASSYNEQFF.